This is a list of T cell receptor beta chains from one sample in a study of cytomegalovirus exposure and HLA in healthy donors. The table came from immunoSEQ multiplex PCR; TCRdb's copy has only in-frame clones and leaves some out. The profile covers about 92,000 clones, with about 94% appearing a single time and approximately 1% taken by the ten largest. The sequencing sample was made of PBMCs. These receptors were obtained from a woman in her twenties or thirties in good health and CMV-seropositive. Both conserved end residues are part of each CDR3. D genes are given only for firm matches. Expanded clones are given a class, and other clones once, few, many or no size at all.

cdr3_nt	cdr3_aa	v_call	j_call	d_call	clone_size
TGTGCCAGTAGTATAGTGGCGGGGGGGGAAGCTTTCTTT	CASSIVAGGEAFF	TRBV19	TRBJ1-1	NA	NA
TGTGCCAGCGGCCGGGGACAGGGGGGAGACACAGATACGCAGTATTTT	CASGRGQGGDTDTQYF	TRBV11-1	TRBJ2-3	TRBD1	NA
TGTGCCTGGAGTGGACAGGGCACTGAAGCTTTCTTT	CAWSGQGTEAFF	TRBV30	TRBJ1-1	TRBD1	NA
TGTGCCAGCAGCGTTAGCGGGACCACCTCCTACGAGCAGTACTTC	CASSVSGTTSYEQYF	TRBV7-2	TRBJ2-7	TRBD2	NA
TGTGCCAGCAGTATTACACCACCGGCGGCGGGCTATGGCTACACCTTC	CASSITPPAAGYGYTF	TRBV28	TRBJ1-2	NA	NA
TGTGCCAGCAACCCGGGACAGGGGACAGAGCAGTACTTC	CASNPGQGTEQYF	TRBV2	TRBJ2-7	TRBD1	NA
TGCAGCGTTGCAGGGTCATGGGCTAGCGGAACAAACTACGAGCAGTACTTC	CSVAGSWASGTNYEQYF	TRBV29-1	TRBJ2-7	TRBD2	NA
TGTGCCACCAGCAGAGGGACAGGAACTCAGCCCCAGCATTTT	CATSRGTGTQPQHF	TRBV15	TRBJ1-5	TRBD1	NA
TGCAGCGCCCAGGGACTAGAATACAACAATGAGCAGTTCTTC	CSAQGLEYNNEQFF	TRBV29-1	TRBJ2-1	TRBD2	NA
TGTGCCAGCAGTGAATGCACAGGGGGCGGGAGCGAGCAGTACTTC	CASSECTGGGSEQYF	TRBV25-1	TRBJ2-7	TRBD1	NA
TGTGCCTGGAGTGTGTCCCCCAGGGTTGGCGGTGCCTTACACCCGAACACTGAAGCTTTCTTT	CAWSVSPRVGGALHPNTEAFF	TRBV30	TRBJ1-1	NA	NA
TGTGCCAGCGGCCTCAGCGGGAATAGGGCGCGCGAGCAGTACTTC	CASGLSGNRAREQYF	TRBV7-2	TRBJ2-7	TRBD2	NA
TGCAGCGTGTCTAGCGGATTCACAGATACGCAGTATTTT	CSVSSGFTDTQYF	TRBV29-1	TRBJ2-3	TRBD2	NA
TGTGCCAGCAGCCAACAGATGAACACTGAAGCTTTCTTT	CASSQQMNTEAFF	TRBV14	TRBJ1-1	NA	NA
TGTGCCAGCAGCGAAGGCCCCCGGGACAGCCTTAGTACAACTAATGAAAAACTGTTTTTT	CASSEGPRDSLSTTNEKLFF	TRBV5-8	TRBJ1-4	TRBD1	NA
TGTGCCTGGAGTGTACTTGGGTTACAGTCTGGAAACACCATATATTTT	CAWSVLGLQSGNTIYF	TRBV30	TRBJ1-3	NA	NA
TGTGCCAGCAGCCAAGATAGTAGCGGGAGGGACAATGAGCAGTTCTTC	CASSQDSSGRDNEQFF	TRBV4-2	TRBJ2-1	TRBD2	NA
TGTGCCACCGCCTATAGCGGGAACTACGAGCAGTACTTC	CATAYSGNYEQYF	TRBV6-1	TRBJ2-7	TRBD2	NA
TGTGCCATCAGTGTCCCCCGGGACAGGGTAGTGAGGAACACCGGGGAGCTGTTTTTT	CAISVPRDRVVRNTGELFF	TRBV10-3	TRBJ2-2	TRBD1	NA
TGTGCCAGCAGATTAGGACTAGCGGGGGGCTACGAGCAGTACTTC	CASRLGLAGGYEQYF	TRBV27	TRBJ2-7	TRBD2	NA
TGCGCCAGCAGCCACCCCTCCAGGACAGGAATTAATCCCACCGGGGAGCTGTTTTTT	CASSHPSRTGINPTGELFF	TRBV4-3	TRBJ2-2	TRBD1	NA
TGCGCCAGCAGCTTGGGGGGACAGAGCTCCTACGAGCAGTACTTC	CASSLGGQSSYEQYF	TRBV5-1	TRBJ2-7	TRBD1	few
TGTGCCAGCAGCAGGGACAGGGGTAGCAATCAGCCCCAGCATTTT	CASSRDRGSNQPQHF	TRBV5-3	TRBJ1-5	TRBD1	NA
TGTGCCAGCAGCGGGAAAGCGGGAGGGCTTAGCACAGATACGCAGTATTTT	CASSGKAGGLSTDTQYF	TRBV9	TRBJ2-3	TRBD2	NA
TGTGCCAGCAGTCGTGCGGGAGAGGCCTACGAGCAGTACTTC	CASSRAGEAYEQYF	TRBV6-1	TRBJ2-7	TRBD2	NA
TGTGCCTGGAGTGTAGAGAGGGATCAGCCCCAGCATTTT	CAWSVERDQPQHF	TRBV30	TRBJ1-5	NA	NA
TGTGCCAGCCCGGCGGAACCGAACACTGAAGCTTTCTTT	CASPAEPNTEAFF	TRBV27	TRBJ1-1	NA	NA
TGTGCCAGCAGCTTGGGGTCGGGCGGGGAGCAGTACTTC	CASSLGSGGEQYF	TRBV5-5	TRBJ2-7	NA	NA
TGCGCCAGCAGCCAAGACCTAGCGGGAGGGTTGGGCTCCTACAATGAGCAGTTCTTC	CASSQDLAGGLGSYNEQFF	TRBV4-1	TRBJ2-1	TRBD2	once
TGCGCCAGCAGCTTGTCCGGCCCGGGACAGGGATGGGGCTACACCTTC	CASSLSGPGQGWGYTF	TRBV5-1	TRBJ1-2	TRBD1	NA
TGTGCCTGGAGTGTACTTGGGACAGGGGGCAATCAGCCCCAGCATTTT	CAWSVLGTGGNQPQHF	TRBV30	TRBJ1-5	TRBD1	NA
TGTGCCAGCCGGGGGCTAGCGGGTTACAATGAGCAGTTCTTC	CASRGLAGYNEQFF	TRBV6-5	TRBJ2-1	TRBD2	NA
TGTGCCAGCAGTCCCCCCAGGGCGCTGGGCTCCTACAATGAGCAGTTCTTC	CASSPPRALGSYNEQFF	TRBV27	TRBJ2-1	NA	NA
TGTGCCAGCAGCCAAGATCTGGGACAGGGGTCGGGCAATGAGCAGTTCTTC	CASSQDLGQGSGNEQFF	TRBV4-2	TRBJ2-1	TRBD1	NA
TGTGCCAGCAGCCCCGGGACAGAGTTTAACTATGGCTACACCTTC	CASSPGTEFNYGYTF	TRBV28	TRBJ1-2	TRBD1	NA
TGTGCCAGCAGCCCCACCGAGGCGGGTGCGCCCAACAATGAGCAGTTCTTC	CASSPTEAGAPNNEQFF	TRBV7-2	TRBJ2-1	NA	NA
TGTGCCAGCAGTTTATTCAATCTTCGGGGGAGCTCCTACAATGAGCAGTTCTTC	CASSLFNLRGSSYNEQFF	TRBV28	TRBJ2-1	NA	NA
TGTGCCAGCAGCCCAAGACAGGGGTACGGCTACACCTTC	CASSPRQGYGYTF	TRBV7-2	TRBJ1-2	TRBD1	NA
TGTGCCACCAGCAGAGAACGGGGGAACACTGAAGCTTTCTTT	CATSRERGNTEAFF	TRBV15	TRBJ1-1	NA	NA
TGTGCCAGCAGCTTATCGGACAGCCTGATGTTTTTT	CASSLSDSLMFF	TRBV7-2	TRBJ1-4	NA	NA
TGTGCCAGCAGCTCCGAGACAGGTAGCTATGGCTACACCTTC	CASSSETGSYGYTF	TRBV7-9	TRBJ1-2	NA	few
TGTGCCTGGAGCCCAGGGGTTCAAGAGACCCAGTACTTC	CAWSPGVQETQYF	TRBV30	TRBJ2-5	NA	NA
TGCAGTGCTCTAGATTCCTACGAGCAGTACTTC	CSALDSYEQYF	TRBV20-1	TRBJ2-7	NA	NA
TGTGCCAGCAGCGTAGACCGCGACGTGGGACTAGCACACACAGATACGCAGTATTTT	CASSVDRDVGLAHTDTQYF	TRBV9	TRBJ2-3	TRBD2	NA
TGTGCCAGCAGCACAACGGGACTAAGTACGAAACAGTACTTC	CASSTTGLSTKQYF	TRBV7-7	TRBJ2-7	TRBD2	NA
TGTGCCAGCAGCTTGAGACAGCGCCCCACAGATACGCAGTATTTT	CASSLRQRPTDTQYF	TRBV5-4	TRBJ2-3	NA	NA
TGTGCCAGCAGCCCTACGGTCAATGAGCAGTTCTTC	CASSPTVNEQFF	TRBV6-5	TRBJ2-1	NA	NA
TGTGCCAGCAGTCGAAAAGGAGGGGAGACCCAGTACTTC	CASSRKGGETQYF	TRBV6-6	TRBJ2-5	NA	once
TGCGCCAGCAGCTCGGGACAGCTGAACACCGGGGAGCTGTTTTTT	CASSSGQLNTGELFF	TRBV5-1	TRBJ2-2	TRBD1	NA
TGTGCCAGTAGTATTCGCCCTAGCCAGCCCTACTACAATGAGCAGTTCTTC	CASSIRPSQPYYNEQFF	TRBV19	TRBJ2-1	NA	NA
TGTGCCAGCAAATTCGCGGGGGGTGAAGCTTTCTTT	CASKFAGGEAFF	TRBV6-5	TRBJ1-1	NA	NA
TGTGCCTGGAGCCCGCGTACTAGTTCAAACAACATTCAGTACTTC	CAWSPRTSSNNIQYF	TRBV30	TRBJ2-4	NA	NA
TGTGCCATCAGTGTAACAGGCCTCAATCACTATGGCTACACCTTC	CAISVTGLNHYGYTF	TRBV10-3	TRBJ1-2	NA	NA